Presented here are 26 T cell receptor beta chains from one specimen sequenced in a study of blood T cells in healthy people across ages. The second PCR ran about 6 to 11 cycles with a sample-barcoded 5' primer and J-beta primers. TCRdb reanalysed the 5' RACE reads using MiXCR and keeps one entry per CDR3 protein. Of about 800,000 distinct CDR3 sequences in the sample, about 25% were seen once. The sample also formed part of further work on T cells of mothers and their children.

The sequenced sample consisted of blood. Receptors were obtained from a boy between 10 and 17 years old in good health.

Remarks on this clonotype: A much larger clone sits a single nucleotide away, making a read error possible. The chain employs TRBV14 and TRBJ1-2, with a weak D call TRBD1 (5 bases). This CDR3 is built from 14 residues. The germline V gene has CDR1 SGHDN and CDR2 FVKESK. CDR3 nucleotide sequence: TGTGCCAGCAGCCAAGAACTAGGGGCGGATGGCTACGCCTTC. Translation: CASSQELGADGYAF. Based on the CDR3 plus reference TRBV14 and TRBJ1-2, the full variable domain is EAGVTQFPSHSVIEKGQTVTLRCDPISGHDNLYWYRRVMGKEIKFLLHFVKESKQDESGMPNNRFLAERTGGTYSTLKVQPAELEDSGVYFCASSQELGADGYAFGSGTRLTVV.

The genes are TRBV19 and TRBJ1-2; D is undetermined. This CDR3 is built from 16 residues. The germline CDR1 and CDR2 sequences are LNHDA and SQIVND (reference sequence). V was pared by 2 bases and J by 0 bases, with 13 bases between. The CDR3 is CASSINLGAPNYGYTF. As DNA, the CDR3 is TGTGCCAGTAGTATAAATTTGGGAGCACCTAACTATGGCTACACCTTC.

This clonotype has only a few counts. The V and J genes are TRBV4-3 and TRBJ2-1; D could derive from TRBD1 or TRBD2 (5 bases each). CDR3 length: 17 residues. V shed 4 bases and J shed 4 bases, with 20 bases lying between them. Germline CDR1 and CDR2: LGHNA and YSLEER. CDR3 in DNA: TGCGCCAGCAGCCCTCGTGCAGGAATTGGGGGATACAATGAGCAGTTCTTC. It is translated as CASSPRAGIGGYNEQFF.

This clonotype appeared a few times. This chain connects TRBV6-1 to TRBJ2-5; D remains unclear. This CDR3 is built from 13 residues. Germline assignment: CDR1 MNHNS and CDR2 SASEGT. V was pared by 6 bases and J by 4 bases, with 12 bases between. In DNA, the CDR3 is TGTGCCAGCAGGGAAAGACAACGAGAGACCCAGTACTTC. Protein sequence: CASRERQRETQYF.

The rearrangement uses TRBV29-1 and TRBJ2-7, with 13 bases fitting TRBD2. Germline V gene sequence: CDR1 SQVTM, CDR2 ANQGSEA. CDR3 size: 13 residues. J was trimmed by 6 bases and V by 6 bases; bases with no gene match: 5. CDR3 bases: TGCAGCGTCGCAGGGACTAGCGGGACCGAGCAGTACTTC. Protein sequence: CSVAGTSGTEQYF.

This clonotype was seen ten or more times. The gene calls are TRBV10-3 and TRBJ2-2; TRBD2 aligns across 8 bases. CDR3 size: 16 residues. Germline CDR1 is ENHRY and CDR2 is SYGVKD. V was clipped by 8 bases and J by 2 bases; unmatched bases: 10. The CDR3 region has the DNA TGTGCCATCTCCCGAGAAACTAGCGGTAACACCGGGGAGCTGTTTTTT. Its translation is CAISRETSGNTGELFF.

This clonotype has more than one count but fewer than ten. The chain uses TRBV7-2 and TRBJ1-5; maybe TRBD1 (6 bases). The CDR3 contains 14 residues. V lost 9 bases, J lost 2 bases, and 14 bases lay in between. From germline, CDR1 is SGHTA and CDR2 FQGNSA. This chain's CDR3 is CASSTGIGNQPQHF. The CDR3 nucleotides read TGTGCCAGTTCAACAGGGATTGGCAATCAGCCCCAGCATTTT. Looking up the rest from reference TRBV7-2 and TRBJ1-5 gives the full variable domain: GAGVSQSPSNKVTEKGKDVELRCDPISGHTALYWYRQSLGQGLEFLIYFQGNSAPDKSGLPSDRFSAERTGGSVSTLTIQRTQQEDSAVYLCASSTGIGNQPQHFGDGTRLSIL.

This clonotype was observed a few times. The CDR3 sequence: CASSDADTQYF. The DNA for the CDR3 is TGCGCCAGCAGTGATGCAGATACGCAGTATTTT. The chain recombines TRBV10-2 with TRBJ2-3; D is ambiguous. The CDR3 sequence is 11 residues long. Per germline, CDR1 WSHSY and CDR2 SAAADI. The V and J ends lost 3 bases and 4 bases respectively, with 2 bases between them.

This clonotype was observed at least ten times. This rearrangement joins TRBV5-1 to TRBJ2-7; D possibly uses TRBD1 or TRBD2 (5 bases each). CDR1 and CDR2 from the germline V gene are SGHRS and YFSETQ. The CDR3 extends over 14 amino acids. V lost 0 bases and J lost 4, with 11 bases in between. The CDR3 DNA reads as TGCGCCAGCAGCTTGGTTGGGACGGAGTACGAGCAGTACTTC. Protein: CASSLVGTEYEQYF.

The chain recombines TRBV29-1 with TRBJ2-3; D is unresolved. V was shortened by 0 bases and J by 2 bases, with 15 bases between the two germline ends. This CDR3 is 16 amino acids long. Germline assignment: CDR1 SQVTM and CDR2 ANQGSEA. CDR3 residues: CSVEDRIRRPTDTQYF. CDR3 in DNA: TGCAGCGTTGAAGATAGGATTCGCAGACCCACAGATACGCAGTATTTT.

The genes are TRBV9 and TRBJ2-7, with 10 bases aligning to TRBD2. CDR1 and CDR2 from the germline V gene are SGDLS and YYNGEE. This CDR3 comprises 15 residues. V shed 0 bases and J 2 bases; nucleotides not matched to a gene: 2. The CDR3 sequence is CASSVEAGGPYEQYF. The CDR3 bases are TGTGCCAGCAGCGTAGAAGCGGGGGGGCCCTACGAGCAGTACTTC.

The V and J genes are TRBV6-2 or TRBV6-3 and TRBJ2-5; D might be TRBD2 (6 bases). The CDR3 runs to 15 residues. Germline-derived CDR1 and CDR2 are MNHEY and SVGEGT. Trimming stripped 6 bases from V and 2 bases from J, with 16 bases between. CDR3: CASSVRLVSQETQYF. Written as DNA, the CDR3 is TGTGCCAGCAGCGTAAGACTAGTGTCTCAAGAGACCCAGTACTTC.

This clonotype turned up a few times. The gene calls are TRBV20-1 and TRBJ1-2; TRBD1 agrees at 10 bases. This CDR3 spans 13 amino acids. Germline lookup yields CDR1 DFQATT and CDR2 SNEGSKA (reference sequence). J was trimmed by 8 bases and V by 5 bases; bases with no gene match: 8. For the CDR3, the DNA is TGCAGTGCTTTTCACGACAGGGGGCAAGGCTACACCTTC. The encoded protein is CSAFHDRGQGYTF.

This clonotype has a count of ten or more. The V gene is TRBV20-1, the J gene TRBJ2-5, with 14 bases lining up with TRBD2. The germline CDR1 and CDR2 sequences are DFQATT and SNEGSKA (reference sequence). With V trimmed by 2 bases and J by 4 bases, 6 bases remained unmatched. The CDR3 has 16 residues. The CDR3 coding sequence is TGCAGTGCTAGATCCGCGGGACTAGCGGGAGCAGAGACCCAGTACTTC. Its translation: CSARSAGLAGAETQYF.

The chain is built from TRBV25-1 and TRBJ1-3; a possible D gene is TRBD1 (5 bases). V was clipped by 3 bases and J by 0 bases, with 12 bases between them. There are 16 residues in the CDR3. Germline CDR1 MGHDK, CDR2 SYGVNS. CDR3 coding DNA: TGTGCCAGCAGTGATAAGGGACGGAGCTCTGGAAACACCATATATTTT. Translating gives CASSDKGRSSGNTIYF.

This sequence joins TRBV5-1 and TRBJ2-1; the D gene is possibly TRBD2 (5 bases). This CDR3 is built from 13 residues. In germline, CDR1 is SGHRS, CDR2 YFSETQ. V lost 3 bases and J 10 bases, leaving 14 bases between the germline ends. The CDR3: CASSSGLSEEQFF. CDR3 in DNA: TGCGCCAGCAGCTCAGGACTTAGCGAGGAGCAGTTCTTC.

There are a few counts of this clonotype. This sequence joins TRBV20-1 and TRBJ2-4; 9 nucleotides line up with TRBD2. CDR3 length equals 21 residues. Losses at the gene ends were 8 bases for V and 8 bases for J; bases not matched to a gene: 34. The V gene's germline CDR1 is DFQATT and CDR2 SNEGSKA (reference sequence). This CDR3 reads CSLPRVMTSGFVGGSEHIQYF. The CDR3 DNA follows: TGCAGTCTCCCACGGGTTATGACTAGCGGATTTGTTGGAGGTTCGGAGCACATTCAGTACTTC.

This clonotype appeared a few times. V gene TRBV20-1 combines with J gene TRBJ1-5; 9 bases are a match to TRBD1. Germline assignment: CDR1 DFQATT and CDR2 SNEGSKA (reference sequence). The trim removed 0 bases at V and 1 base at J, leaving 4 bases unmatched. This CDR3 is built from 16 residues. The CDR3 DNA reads TGCAGTGCTAGAGACACAGGGGGCGTCAGCAATCAGCCCCAGCATTTT. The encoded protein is CSARDTGGVSNQPQHF.

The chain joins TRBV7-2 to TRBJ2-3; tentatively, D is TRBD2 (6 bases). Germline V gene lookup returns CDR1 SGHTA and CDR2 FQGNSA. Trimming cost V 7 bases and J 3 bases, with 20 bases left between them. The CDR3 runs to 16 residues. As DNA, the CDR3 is TGTGCCAGCACCACCCACGCGCCGGGAGTAACAGATACGCAGTATTTT. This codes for CASTTHAPGVTDTQYF.

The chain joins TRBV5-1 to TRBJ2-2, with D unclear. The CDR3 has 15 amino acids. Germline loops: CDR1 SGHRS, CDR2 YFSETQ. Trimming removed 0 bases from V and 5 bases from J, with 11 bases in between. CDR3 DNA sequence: TGCGCCAGCAGCTTGGGCCAGCCGTCGACCGGGGAGCTGTTTTTT. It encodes CASSLGQPSTGELFF.

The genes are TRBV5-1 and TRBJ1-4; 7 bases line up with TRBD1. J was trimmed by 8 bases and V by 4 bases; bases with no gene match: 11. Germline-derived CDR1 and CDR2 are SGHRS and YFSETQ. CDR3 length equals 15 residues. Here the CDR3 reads CASSMAPGGDEKLFF. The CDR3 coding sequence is TGCGCCAGCAGCATGGCCCCAGGGGGGGACGAAAAACTGTTTTTT. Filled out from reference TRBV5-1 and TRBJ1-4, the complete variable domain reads KAGVTQTPRYLIKTRGQQVTLSCSPISGHRSVSWYQQTPGQGLQFLFEYFSETQRNKGNFPGRFSGRQFSNSRSEMNVSTLELGDSALYLCASSMAPGGDEKLFFGSGTQLSVL.

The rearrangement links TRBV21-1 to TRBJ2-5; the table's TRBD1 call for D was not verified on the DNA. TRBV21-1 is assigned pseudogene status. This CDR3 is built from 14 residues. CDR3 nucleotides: TGTGCCAGCAGCAAAGGGGAAGGGAAAGAGACCCAGTACTTC. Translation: CASSKGEGKETQYF.

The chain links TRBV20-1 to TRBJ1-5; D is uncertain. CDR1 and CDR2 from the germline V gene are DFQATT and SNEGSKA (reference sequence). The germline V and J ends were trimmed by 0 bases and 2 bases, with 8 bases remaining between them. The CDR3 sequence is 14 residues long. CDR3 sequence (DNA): TGCAGTGCTAGAGATCGGGCGGGCAATCAGCCCCAGCATTTT. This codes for CSARDRAGNQPQHF.

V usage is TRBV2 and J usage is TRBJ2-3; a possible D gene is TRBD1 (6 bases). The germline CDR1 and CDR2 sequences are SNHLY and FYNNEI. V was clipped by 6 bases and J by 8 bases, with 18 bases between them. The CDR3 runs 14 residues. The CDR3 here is CASSARGRSATQYF. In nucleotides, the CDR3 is TGTGCCAGCAGCGCCAGGGGCCGATCGGCTACGCAGTATTTT.

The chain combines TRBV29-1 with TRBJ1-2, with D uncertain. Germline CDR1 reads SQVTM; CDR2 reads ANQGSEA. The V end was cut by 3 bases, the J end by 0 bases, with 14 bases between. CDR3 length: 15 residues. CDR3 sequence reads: CSVDGMTDTNYGYTF. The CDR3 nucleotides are TGCAGCGTTGATGGGATGACGGATACTAACTATGGCTACACCTTC.

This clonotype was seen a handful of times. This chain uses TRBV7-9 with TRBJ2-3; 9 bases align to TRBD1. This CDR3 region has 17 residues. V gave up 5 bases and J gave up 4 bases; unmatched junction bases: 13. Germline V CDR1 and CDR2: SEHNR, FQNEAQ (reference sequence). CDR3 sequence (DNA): TGTGCCAGCAGCCAAACGGACAGGGGCCCTTCCCCAGATACGCAGTATTTT. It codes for CASSQTDRGPSPDTQYF. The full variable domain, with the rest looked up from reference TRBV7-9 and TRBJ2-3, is DTGVSQNPRHKITKRGQNVTFRCDPISEHNRLYWYRQTLGQGPEFLTYFQNEAQLEKSRLLSDRFSAERPKGSFSTLEIQRTEQGDSAMYLCASSQTDRGPSPDTQYFGPGTRLTVL.